The sample holds a few counts of the clone carrying this T cell receptor beta chain. The protocol was immunoSEQ multiplex PCR, while the TCRdb copy is restricted to in-frame clones and leaves out a portion. The data contain 60,000 to 95,000 clones, roughly 90% of them singletons. From germline, CDR1 is GTSNPN and CDR2 SVGIG (reference sequence). The CDR3 covers 13 residues. Trimming shortened V by 4 bases and J by 4 bases, and 11 bases separated the two germline ends. The entry originates in a study of OX40 agonist ivuxolimab in advanced cancers. The sequence came from an adult with an advanced solid tumor such as melanoma, head and neck, liver or kidney cancer. The material was CD4+ or CD8+ T cells sorted from blood, obtained in a trial of the OX40 agonist ivuxolimab. The chain has TRBV30 and TRBJ2-1; the D gene is possibly TRBD1 (6 bases). The CDR3 spells CAWNRERYNEQFF. CDR3 DNA sequence: TGTGCCTGGAACAGGGAGCGGTACAATGAGCAGTTCTTC.